These T cell receptor beta chains were read from a single sample in a study of metastatic and nonmetastatic thyroid tumors. TCRdb ran MiXCR on the PCR reads. Of over 15,000 clones listed, around 30% are singletons. The specimen was tumor tissue. The receptors originated from a female donor with papillary thyroid cancer or a benign thyroid nodule (not recorded which). Some clones in this sample may be carry-over from other donors' samples. CDR3s include the opening cysteine and the closing phenylalanine or tryptophan. D genes are given only for firm matches. Where a row states a size, it is once, few, many or the class of an expanded clone; other rows omit it.

size	J	V	D	CDR3	DNA
few	TRBJ2-7	TRBV2	NA	CASSVLTAYEQYF	TGTGCCAGCAGTGTCTTGACGGCCTACGAGCAGTACTTC
NA	TRBJ1-2	TRBV20-1	TRBD1	CSARDTEGGSYGYTF	TGCAGTGCTAGAGATACCGAAGGGGGCAGCTATGGCTACACATTC
many	TRBJ2-2	TRBV11-2	TRBD2	CASSIRTSGISNTGELFF	TGTGCCAGCAGCATACGGACTAGCGGGATATCGAACACCGGGGAGCTGTTTTTT
many	TRBJ1-3	TRBV18	NA	CASSAGTAQGNTIYF	TGTGCCAGCTCAGCGGGGACGGCCCAGGGAAACACCATATATTTT
NA	TRBJ2-7	TRBV20-1	NA	CSALSGPGRYEQYF	TGCAGTGCCCTCAGCGGCCCCGGGAGATACGAGCAGTACTTC
NA	TRBJ1-1	TRBV7-9	TRBD1	CANRPGQGNTEAFF	TGTGCCAACAGACCTGGACAGGGGAACACTGAAGCTTTCTTC
many	TRBJ2-1	TRBV20-1	TRBD1	CSAGTADEQFF	TGCAGTGCGGGGACAGCGGATGAGCAGTTCTTC
few	TRBJ1-5	TRBV28	TRBD1	CASSPGGVGQPQHF	TGTGCCAGCAGTCCAGGGGGAGTTGGTCAGCCCCAGCATTTT
few	TRBJ1-3	TRBV6-1	NA	CASGDTGGNTIYF	TGTGCCAGCGGTGATACGGGCGGAAACACCATATATTTT
few	TRBJ2-7	TRBV6-1	NA	CASSAPVCEQYF	TGTGCCAGCAGTGCACCTGTATGCGAGCAGTACTTC
NA	TRBJ1-5	TRBV6-2/TRBV6-3	NA	CASSYMGVQPQHF	TGTGCCAGCAGTTACATGGGGGTTCAGCCCCAGCATTTT
many	TRBJ1-1	TRBV30	TRBD1	CAWSVLPRGRRTEAFF	TGTGCCTGGAGTGTACTCCCCAGGGGGCGCCGGACTGAAGCTTTCTTT
few	TRBJ2-7	TRBV5-4	TRBD2	CASSFSSSGALREQYF	TGTGCCAGCAGCTTTTCTTCTAGCGGGGCCTTGAGAGAGCAGTACTTC
NA	TRBJ2-7	TRBV10-2	TRBD2	CATGFGTNYEQYF	TGCGCCACCGGATTCGGGACTAACTACGAGCAGTACTTC
NA	TRBJ2-7	TRBV6-1	NA	CASSEARAYEQYF	TGTGCCAGCAGTGAAGCGCGGGCGTACGAGCAGTACTTC
medium-sized	TRBJ2-7	TRBV25-1	TRBD2	CASSDKFREGVAYEQYF	TGTGCCAGCAGTGATAAATTTAGGGAGGGCGTCGCCTACGAGCAGTACTTC
NA	TRBJ1-2	TRBV4-1	NA	CASSQDFGGGNYGYTF	TGCGCCAGCAGCCAAGATTTTGGAGGGGGTAACTATGGCTACACCTTC
NA	TRBJ2-2	TRBV28	NA	CTSSSSGAVELFF	TGTACCAGCAGTTCGTCAGGGGCCGTGGAGCTGTTTTTT
many	TRBJ2-2	TRBV29-1	NA	CSVDFGAGYAGELFF	TGCAGCGTTGATTTCGGGGCAGGGTACGCCGGGGAGCTGTTTTTT
many	TRBJ2-1	TRBV20-1	TRBD2	CSARVRLAGYNEQFF	TGCAGTGCTAGGGTGCGACTAGCGGGCTACAATGAGCAGTTCTTC
medium-sized	TRBJ1-2	TRBV30	TRBD1	CAWSFRTGRRGYTF	TGTGCCTGGAGTTTCAGGACAGGCAGGCGAGGCTACACCTTC
many	TRBJ2-1	TRBV7-2	NA	CASSEYLDNEQFF	TGTGCCAGCAGCGAATACCTAGACAATGAGCAGTTCTTC
few	TRBJ2-1	TRBV28	NA	CASSKPDSFEQFF	TGTGCCAGCAGTAAACCCGACAGTTTCGAGCAGTTCTTC
medium-sized	TRBJ2-2	TRBV6-1	TRBD1	CASRAQGTGELFF	TGTGCCAGCAGGGCACAGGGGACCGGGGAGCTGTTTTTT
NA	TRBJ2-2	TRBV4-1	NA	CASSNRLQNTGELFF	TGCGCCAGTTCTAACAGGTTGCAGAACACCGGGGAGCTGTTTTTT
NA	TRBJ2-7	TRBV6-1	NA	CASSPDYGYEQYF	TGTGCCAGCAGTCCGGACTACGGCTACGAGCAGTACTTC
many	TRBJ2-7	TRBV5-1	NA	CASSLAEGYEQYF	TGCGCCAGCAGCTTGGCCGAAGGGTACGAGCAGTACTTC